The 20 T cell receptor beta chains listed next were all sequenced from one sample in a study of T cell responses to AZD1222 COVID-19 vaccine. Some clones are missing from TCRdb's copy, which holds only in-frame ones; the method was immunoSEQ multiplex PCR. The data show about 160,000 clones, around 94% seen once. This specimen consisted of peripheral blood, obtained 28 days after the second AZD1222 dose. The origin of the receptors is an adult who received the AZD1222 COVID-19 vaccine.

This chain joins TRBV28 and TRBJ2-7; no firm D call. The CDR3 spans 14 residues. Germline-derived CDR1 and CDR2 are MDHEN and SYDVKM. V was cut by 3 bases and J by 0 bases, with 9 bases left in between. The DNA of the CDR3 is TGTGCCAGCAGTTTCCCCCCGAGCTCCTACGAGCAGTACTTC. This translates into CASSFPPSSYEQYF.

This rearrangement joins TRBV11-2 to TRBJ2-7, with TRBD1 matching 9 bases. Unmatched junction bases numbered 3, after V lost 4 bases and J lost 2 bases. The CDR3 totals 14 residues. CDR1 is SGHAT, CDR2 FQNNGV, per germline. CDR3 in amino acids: CASSSDRGPYEQYF. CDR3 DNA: TGTGCCAGCAGCTCGGACAGGGGACCCTACGAGCAGTACTTC.

Here the CDR3 reads CASSLRVGADEQFF. The CDR3 DNA is TGTGCCAGCAGCTTACGGGTCGGGGCCGATGAGCAGTTCTTC. The chain recombines TRBV7-8 with TRBJ2-1; either TRBD1 or TRBD2 may fit D (5 bases each). Germline lookup yields CDR1 SGHVS and CDR2 FQNEAQ. V was shortened by 2 bases and J by 8 bases, with 13 bases between the two germline ends. CDR3 size: 14 residues.

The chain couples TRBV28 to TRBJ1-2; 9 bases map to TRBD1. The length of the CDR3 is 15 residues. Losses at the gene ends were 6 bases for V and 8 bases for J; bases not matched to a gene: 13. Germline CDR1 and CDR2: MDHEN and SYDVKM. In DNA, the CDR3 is TGTGCCAGCAGCCTACGGGACAGGGACGGCGGAGGCTACACCTTC. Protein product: CASSLRDRDGGGYTF.

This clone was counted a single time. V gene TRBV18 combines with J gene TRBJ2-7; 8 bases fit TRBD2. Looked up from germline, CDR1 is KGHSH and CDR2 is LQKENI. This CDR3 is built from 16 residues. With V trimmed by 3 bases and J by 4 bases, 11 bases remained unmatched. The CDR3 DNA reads TGTGCCAGCTCACCCAGCATTGCTACTAGCGGATACGAGCAGTACTTC. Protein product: CASSPSIATSGYEQYF.

The CDR3 DNA sequence: TGCAGCGTTGAAGAGGGACAGGGAGGAACTGAAGCTTTCTTT. It encodes CSVEEGQGGTEAFF. The chain recombines TRBV29-1 with TRBJ1-1; the match to TRBD1 covers 9 bases. CDR1 and CDR2 (germline): SQVTM, ANQGSEA. V lost 0 bases and J lost 5; bases outside the gene matches: 4. The CDR3 spans 14 residues.

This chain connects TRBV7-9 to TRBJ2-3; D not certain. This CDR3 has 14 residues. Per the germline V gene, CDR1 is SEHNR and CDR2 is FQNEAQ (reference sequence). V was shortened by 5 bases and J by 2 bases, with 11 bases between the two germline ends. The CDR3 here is CASSLRLPTDTQYF. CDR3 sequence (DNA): TGTGCCAGCAGCCTCAGACTGCCCACAGATACGCAGTATTTT.

CDR3 in amino acids: CASSQLTATEAFF. For the CDR3, the DNA is TGCGCCAGCAGCCAATTGACAGCCACTGAAGCTTTCTTT. The V call is TRBV4-3, the J call TRBJ1-1, with D maybe TRBD1 (5 bases). The V end was cut by 2 bases, the J end by 4 bases, with 8 bases between. Germline CDR1 and CDR2: LGHNA and YSLEER. The CDR3 totals 13 residues.

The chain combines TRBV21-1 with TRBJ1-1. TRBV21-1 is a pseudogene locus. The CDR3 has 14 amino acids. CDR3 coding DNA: TGTGCCAGCAGCAAGAGGGAGCGTTTCACTGAAGCTTTCTTT. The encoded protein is CASSKRERFTEAFF.

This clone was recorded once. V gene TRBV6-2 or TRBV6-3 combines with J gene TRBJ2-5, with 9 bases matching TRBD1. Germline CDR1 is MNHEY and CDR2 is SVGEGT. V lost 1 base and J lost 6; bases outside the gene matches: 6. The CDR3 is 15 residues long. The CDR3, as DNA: TGTGCCAGCAGTTACTTTGGGACAGGGAAAAAGACCCAGTACTTC. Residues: CASSYFGTGKKTQYF.

The CDR3 DNA reads as TGTGCCAGCAGCTTAATCCCTAGCACAGATACGCAGTATTTT. It yields the protein CASSLIPSTDTQYF. This sequence joins TRBV7-3 and TRBJ2-3; no definite D call. Trimming took 1 base from V and 0 from J, leaving 5 bases between them. CDR3 length: 14 amino acids. Germline CDR1 is SGHTA and CDR2 is FQGTGA.

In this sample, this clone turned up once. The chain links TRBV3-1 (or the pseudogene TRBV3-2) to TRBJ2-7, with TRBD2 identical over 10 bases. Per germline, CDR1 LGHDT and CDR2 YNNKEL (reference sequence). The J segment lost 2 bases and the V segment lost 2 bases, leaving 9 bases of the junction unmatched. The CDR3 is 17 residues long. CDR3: CASSQPKWTSGPYEQYF. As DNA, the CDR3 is TGTGCCAGCAGCCAACCTAAATGGACTAGCGGTCCCTACGAGCAGTACTTC.

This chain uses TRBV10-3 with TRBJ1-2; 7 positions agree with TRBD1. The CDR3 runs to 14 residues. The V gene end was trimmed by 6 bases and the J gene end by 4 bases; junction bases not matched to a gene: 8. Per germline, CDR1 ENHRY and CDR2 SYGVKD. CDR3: CAIRTRQGTYGYTF. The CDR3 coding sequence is TGTGCCATCAGGACTAGACAGGGTACCTATGGCTACACCTTC.

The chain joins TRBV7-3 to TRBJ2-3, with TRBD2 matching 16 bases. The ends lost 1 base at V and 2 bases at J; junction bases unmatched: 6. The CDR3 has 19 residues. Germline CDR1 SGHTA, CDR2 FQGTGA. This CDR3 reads CASSLRGTSGRAFTDTQYF. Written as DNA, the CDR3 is TGTGCCAGCAGCTTAAGAGGGACTAGCGGGAGGGCCTTCACAGATACGCAGTATTTT.

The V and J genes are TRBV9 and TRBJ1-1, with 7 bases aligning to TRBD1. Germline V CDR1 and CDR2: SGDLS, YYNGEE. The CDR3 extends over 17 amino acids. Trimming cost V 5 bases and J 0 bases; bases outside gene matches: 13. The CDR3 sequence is CASRGIGQVGMNTEAFF. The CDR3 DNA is TGTGCCAGCAGGGGGATTGGACAGGTCGGCATGAACACTGAAGCTTTCTTT.

CDR3 coding DNA: TGTGCCAGCGGGCGTTGGTCCTACGAGCAGTACTTC. Protein: CASGRWSYEQYF. The chain has TRBV2 and TRBJ2-7; D call uncertain. CDR3 length: 12 amino acids. V lost 8 bases and J 1 base, leaving 9 bases between the germline ends. Germline CDR1 is SNHLY and CDR2 is FYNNEI.

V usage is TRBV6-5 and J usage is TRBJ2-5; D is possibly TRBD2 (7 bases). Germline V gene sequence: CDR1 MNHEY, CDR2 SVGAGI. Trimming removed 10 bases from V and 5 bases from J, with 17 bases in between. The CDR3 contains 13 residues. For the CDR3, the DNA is TGTGCCACCTCCTGGGGGCGGGGGGAGACCCAGTACTTC. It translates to CATSWGRGETQYF.

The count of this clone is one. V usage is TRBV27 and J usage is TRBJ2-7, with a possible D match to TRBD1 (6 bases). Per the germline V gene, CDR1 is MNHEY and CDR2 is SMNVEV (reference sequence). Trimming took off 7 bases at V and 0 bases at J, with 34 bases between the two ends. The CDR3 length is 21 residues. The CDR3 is CASTICPRSDPGPGVSYEQYF. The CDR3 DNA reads TGTGCCAGCACTATTTGCCCTCGATCTGACCCGGGACCAGGGGTCTCCTACGAGCAGTACTTC.

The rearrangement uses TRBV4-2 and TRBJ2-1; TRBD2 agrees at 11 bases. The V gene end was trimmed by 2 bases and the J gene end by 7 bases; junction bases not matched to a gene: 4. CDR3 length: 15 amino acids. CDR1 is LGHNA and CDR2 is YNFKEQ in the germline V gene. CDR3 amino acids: CASSQSGTSGNEQFF. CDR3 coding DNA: TGTGCCAGCAGCCAATCCGGGACTAGCGGTAATGAGCAGTTCTTC.

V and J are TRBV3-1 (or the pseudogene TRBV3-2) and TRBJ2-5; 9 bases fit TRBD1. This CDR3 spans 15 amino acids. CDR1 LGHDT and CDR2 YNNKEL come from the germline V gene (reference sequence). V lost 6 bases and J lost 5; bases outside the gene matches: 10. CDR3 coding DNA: TGTGCCAGCAGGCATCCCGGGACAGGGTTGGAGACCCAGTACTTC. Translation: CASRHPGTGLETQYF.